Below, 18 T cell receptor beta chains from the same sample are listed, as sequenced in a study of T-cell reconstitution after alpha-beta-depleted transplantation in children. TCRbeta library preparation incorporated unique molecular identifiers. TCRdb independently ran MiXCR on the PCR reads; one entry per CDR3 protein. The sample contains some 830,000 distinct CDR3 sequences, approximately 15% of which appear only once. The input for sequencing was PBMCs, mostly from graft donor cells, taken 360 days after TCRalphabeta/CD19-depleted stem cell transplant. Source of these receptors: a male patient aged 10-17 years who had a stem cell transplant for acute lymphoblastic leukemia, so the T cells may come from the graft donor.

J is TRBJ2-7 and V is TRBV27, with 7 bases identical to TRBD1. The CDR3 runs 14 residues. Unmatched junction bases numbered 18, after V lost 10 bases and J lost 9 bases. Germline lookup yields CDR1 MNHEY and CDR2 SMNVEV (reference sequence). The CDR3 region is CATTQGPMSMRQYF. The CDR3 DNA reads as TGTGCCACTACACAGGGGCCCATGTCTATGAGGCAGTACTTC.

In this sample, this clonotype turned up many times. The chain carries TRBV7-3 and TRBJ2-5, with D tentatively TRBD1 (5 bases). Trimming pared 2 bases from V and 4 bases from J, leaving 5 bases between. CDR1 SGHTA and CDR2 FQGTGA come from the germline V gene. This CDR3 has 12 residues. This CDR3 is CASSLQGETQYF. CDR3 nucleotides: TGTGCCAGCAGCTTACAGGGAGAGACCCAGTACTTC.

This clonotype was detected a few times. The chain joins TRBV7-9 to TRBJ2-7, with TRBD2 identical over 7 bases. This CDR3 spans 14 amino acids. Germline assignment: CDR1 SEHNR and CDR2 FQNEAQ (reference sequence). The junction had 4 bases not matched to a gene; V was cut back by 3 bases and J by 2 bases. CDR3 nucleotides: TGTGCCAGCAGCTTGCGGGAGAACGCCTACGAGCAGTACTTC. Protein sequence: CASSLRENAYEQYF.

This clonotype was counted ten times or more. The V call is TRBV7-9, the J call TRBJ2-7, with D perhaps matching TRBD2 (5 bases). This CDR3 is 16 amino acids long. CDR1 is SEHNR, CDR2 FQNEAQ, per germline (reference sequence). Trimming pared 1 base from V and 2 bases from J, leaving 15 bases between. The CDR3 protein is CASSLGPGLPTYEQYF. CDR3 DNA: TGTGCCAGCAGCTTAGGTCCCGGACTTCCCACCTACGAGCAGTACTTC.

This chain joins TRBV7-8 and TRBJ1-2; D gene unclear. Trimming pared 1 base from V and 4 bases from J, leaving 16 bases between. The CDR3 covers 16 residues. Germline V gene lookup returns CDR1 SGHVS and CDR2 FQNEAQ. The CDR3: CASSLGRGGRLYGYTF. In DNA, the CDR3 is TGTGCCAGCAGCTTAGGACGTGGTGGTAGACTCTATGGCTACACCTTC. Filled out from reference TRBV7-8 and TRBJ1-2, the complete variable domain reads GAGVSQSPRYKVAKRGQDVALRCDPISGHVSLFWYQQALGQGPEFLTYFQNEAQLDKSGLPSDRFFAERPEGSVSTLKIQRTQQEDSAVYLCASSLGRGGRLYGYTFGSGTRLTVV.

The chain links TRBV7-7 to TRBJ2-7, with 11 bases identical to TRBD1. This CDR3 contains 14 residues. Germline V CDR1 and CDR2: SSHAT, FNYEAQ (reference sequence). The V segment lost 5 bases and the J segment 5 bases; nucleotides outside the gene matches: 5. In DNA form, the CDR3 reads TGTGCCAGCAGCCAGGGACAGGGGGACGACGAGCAGTACTTC. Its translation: CASSQGQGDDEQYF.

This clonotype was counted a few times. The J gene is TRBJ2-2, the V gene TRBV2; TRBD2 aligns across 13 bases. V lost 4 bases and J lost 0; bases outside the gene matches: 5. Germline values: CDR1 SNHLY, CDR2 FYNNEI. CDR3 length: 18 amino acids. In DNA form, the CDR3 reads TGTGCCAGCAGTGGTCGACTAGCGGGAGGACCGAACACCGGGGAGCTGTTTTTT. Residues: CASSGRLAGGPNTGELFF.

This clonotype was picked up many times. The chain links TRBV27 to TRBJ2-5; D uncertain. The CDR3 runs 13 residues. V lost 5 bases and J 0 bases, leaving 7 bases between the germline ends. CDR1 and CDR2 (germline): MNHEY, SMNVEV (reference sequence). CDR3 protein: CASSQRYQETQYF. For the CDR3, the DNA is TGTGCCAGCAGTCAGAGGTACCAAGAGACCCAGTACTTC.

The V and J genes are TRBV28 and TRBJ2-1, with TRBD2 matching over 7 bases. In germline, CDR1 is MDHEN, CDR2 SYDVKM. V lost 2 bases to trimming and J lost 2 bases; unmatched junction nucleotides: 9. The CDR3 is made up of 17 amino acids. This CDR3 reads CASSLNREALTYNEQFF. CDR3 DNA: TGTGCCAGCAGTTTAAACCGGGAGGCCCTAACCTACAATGAGCAGTTCTTC.

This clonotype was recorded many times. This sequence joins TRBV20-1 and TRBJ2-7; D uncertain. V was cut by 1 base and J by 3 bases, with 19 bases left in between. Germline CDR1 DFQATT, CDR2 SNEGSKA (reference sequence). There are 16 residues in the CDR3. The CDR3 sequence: CSARGTIKALGYEQYF. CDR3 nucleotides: TGCAGTGCTAGAGGAACGATAAAGGCCCTAGGCTACGAGCAGTACTTC.

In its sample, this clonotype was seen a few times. The CDR3 here is CASSPITQTYEQYF. Here the CDR3 DNA reads TGTGCCAGCAGCCCTATCACCCAGACCTACGAGCAGTACTTC. The chain recombines TRBV11-1 with TRBJ2-7; the D is unclear. Germline CDR1 and CDR2: SGHAT and FQDESV (reference sequence). The CDR3 spans 14 residues. Trimming removed 5 bases from V and 2 bases from J, with 13 bases in between. Full variable domain (missing parts from reference TRBV11-1 and TRBJ2-7): EAEVAQSPRYKITEKSQAVAFWCDPISGHATLYWYRQILGQGPELLVQFQDESVVDDSQLPKDRFSAERLKGVDSTLKIQPAELGDSAMYLCASSPITQTYEQYFGPGTRLTVT.

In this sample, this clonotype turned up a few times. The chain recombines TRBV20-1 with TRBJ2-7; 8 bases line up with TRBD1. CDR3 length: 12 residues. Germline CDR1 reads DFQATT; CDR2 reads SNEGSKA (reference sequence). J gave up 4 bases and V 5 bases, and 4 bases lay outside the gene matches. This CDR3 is CSADRGRYEQYF. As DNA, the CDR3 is TGCAGTGCTGACAGGGGAAGATACGAGCAGTACTTC.

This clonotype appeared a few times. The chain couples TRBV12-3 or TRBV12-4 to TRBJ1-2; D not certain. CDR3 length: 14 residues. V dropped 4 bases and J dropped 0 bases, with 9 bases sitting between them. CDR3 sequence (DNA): TGTGCCAGCAGTTCGCGGACCCCTAACTATGGCTACACCTTC. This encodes CASSSRTPNYGYTF.

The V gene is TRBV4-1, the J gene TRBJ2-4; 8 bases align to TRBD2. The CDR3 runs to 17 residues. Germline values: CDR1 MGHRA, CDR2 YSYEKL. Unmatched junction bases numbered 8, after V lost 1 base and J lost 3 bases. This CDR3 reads CASSQVNGRAGKNIQYF. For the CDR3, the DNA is TGCGCCAGCAGCCAAGTTAACGGGAGGGCCGGCAAAAACATTCAGTACTTC.

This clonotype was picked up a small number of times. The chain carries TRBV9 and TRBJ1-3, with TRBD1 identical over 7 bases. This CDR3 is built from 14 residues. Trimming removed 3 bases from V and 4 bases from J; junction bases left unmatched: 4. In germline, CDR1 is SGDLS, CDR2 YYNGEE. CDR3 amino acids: CASSEGDSGNTIYF. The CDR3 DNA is TGTGCCAGCAGCGAAGGGGACAGCGGAAACACCATATATTTT.

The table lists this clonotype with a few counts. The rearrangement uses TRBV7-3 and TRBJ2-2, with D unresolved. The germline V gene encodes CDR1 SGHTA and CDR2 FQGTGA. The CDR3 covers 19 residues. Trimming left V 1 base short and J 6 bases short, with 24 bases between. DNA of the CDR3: TGTGCCAGCAGCTTAATGGGTGGATCGACACCGACGTCTGCCGGGGAGCTGTTTTTT. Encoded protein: CASSLMGGSTPTSAGELFF. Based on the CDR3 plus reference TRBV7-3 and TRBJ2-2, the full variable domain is GAGVSQTPSNKVTEKGKYVELRCDPISGHTALYWYRQSLGQGPEFLIYFQGTGAADDSGLPNDRFFAVRPEGSVSTLKIQRTERGDSAVYLCASSLMGGSTPTSAGELFFGEGSRLTVL.

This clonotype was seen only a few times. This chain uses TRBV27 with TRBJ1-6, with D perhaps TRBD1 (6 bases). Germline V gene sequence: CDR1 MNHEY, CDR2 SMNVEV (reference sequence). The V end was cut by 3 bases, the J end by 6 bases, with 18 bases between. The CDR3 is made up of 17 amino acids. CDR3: CASSFISGGASNSPLHF. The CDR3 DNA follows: TGTGCCAGCAGTTTTATCTCGGGGGGCGCGAGTAATTCACCCCTCCACTTT.

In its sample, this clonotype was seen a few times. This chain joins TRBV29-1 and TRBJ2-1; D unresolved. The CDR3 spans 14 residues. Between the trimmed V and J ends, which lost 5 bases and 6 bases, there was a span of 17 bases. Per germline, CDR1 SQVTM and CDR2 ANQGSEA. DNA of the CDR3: TGCAGCGTTCCGCCCGCGGCCACCCGCAATGAGCAGTTCTTC. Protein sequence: CSVPPAATRNEQFF.